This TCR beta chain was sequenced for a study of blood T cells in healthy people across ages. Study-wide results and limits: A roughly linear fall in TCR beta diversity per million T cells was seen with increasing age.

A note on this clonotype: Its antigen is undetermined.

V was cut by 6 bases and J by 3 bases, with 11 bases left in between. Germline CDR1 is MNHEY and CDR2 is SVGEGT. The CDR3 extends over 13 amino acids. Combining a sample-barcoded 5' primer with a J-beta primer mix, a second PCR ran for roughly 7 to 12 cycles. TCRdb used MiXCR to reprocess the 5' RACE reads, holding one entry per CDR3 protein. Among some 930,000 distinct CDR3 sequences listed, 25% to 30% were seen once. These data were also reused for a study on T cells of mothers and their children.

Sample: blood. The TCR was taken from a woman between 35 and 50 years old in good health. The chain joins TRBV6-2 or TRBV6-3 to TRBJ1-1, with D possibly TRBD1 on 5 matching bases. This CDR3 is CASSSSGDTEAFF. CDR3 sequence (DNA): TGTGCCAGCAGCTCTTCGGGGGACACTGAAGCTTTCTTT.